This TCR beta chain was recorded in a study of CXCR3-negative and CXCR3-positive naive CD8 T cells. Broader study findings: Relative to CXCR3-negative naive cells, CXCR3-positive naive cells had more hydrophobic TRB CDR3s.

Carrying UMI labels, the TRB cDNA libraries were prepared through 5' RACE. TCRdb re-called the 5' RACE reads; every CDR3 protein appears as one record, without DNA. The repertoire table contains 85,000 to 130,000 distinct CDR3 sequences. On this clonotype: Its matching antigen is unknown.

Specimen: naive CXCR3+ CD8+ T cells from blood. Subset here: CD45RO-CCR7+CD27+CD95- naive CD8+ T cells expressing CXCR3 (TNR3+). The receptor's source is a human donor in good health. Some clones in this sample may be carry-over from other donors' samples.

CDR3 sequence reads: CASSPKMGPPSNEQFF. The V and J genes are TRBV7-3 and TRBJ2-1; lacking DNA, the TRBD2 call made by TCRdb goes unchecked. CDR1 SGHTA and CDR2 FQGTGA come from the germline V gene. The CDR3 is made up of 16 amino acids.